This T cell receptor (beta chain) emerged from a study of shared clonotypes between healthy human individuals. A few counts support this clone. Assay used: immunoSEQ multiplex PCR; TCRdb lists only in-frame clones, some missing. The repertoire includes some 350,000 clones, roughly 70% of them detected once, and 10% sits in the top ten. V was clipped by 4 bases and J by 0 bases; unmatched bases: 7. The CDR3 is 16 residues long. Germline CDR1 is LGHNA and CDR2 is YSLEER. Negatively enriched CD4+ T cells were divided by CD45RA into naive and memory. The receptor's source is a man in his thirties or forties in good health. The rearrangement joins TRBV4-3 to TRBJ2-3; 7 nucleotides agree with TRBD1. Sequencing input: memory CD4+ T cells sorted from blood. Subset meaning: CD45RA-negative fraction. Here the CDR3 reads CASSRILQGSTDTQYF. The CDR3 bases are TGCGCCAGCAGCCGAATCCTACAGGGGAGCACAGATACGCAGTATTTT.